The 15 T cell receptor beta chains presented below share a single source sample, sequenced in a study of blood T cell repertoires in COVID-19. TCRdb's copy holds only in-frame clones and misses some; the assay was immunoSEQ multiplex PCR. The sample has 90,000 to 150,000 clones; roughly nine tenths are singletons. Sequenced input: peripheral blood. These TCRs come from a man between 70 and 80 years old with active or convalescent COVID-19.

This clone was seen a few times. The rearrangement links TRBV5-8 to TRBJ1-1; D is undetermined. V was shortened by 0 bases and J by 2 bases, with 8 bases between the two germline ends. The CDR3 contains 14 residues. The germline V gene has CDR1 SGHTS and CDR2 YDEGEE. The CDR3 sequence is CASSLGTGNTEAFF. The DNA of the CDR3 is TGTGCCAGCAGCTTGGGGACTGGAAACACTGAAGCTTTCTTT.

The CDR3 loop is CASSLAGAGTGELFF. DNA for the CDR3: TGCGCCAGCAGCTTGGCGGGAGCAGGGACCGGGGAGCTGTTTTTT. The chain links TRBV5-1 to TRBJ2-2, with D possibly matching TRBD2 (6 bases). The V gene lost 0 bases and the J gene lost 5 bases, with 11 bases spanning the gap. Germline CDR1 SGHRS, CDR2 YFSETQ. This CDR3 is built from 15 residues.

This clone came up a few times. The chain joins TRBV28 to TRBJ1-4, with TRBD1 matching 7 bases. V shed 2 bases, J shed 16 bases, and the junction held 13 bases outside the gene matches. Germline CDR1 and CDR2: MDHEN and SYDVKM. This CDR3 is 14 amino acids long. The CDR3 sequence: CASSLTGAGALPFF. The DNA for the CDR3 is TGTGCCAGCAGTTTAACAGGGGCTGGGGCGCTTCCGTTTTTT.

The J gene is TRBJ2-1, the V gene TRBV6-5, with TRBD2 matching 10 bases. With V trimmed by 6 bases and J by 2 bases, 4 bases remained unmatched. The length of the CDR3 is 15 residues. Germline loops: CDR1 MNHEY, CDR2 SVGAGI. CDR3 region: CASSRAGGPYNEQFF. The CDR3 nucleotides are TGTGCCAGCAGCAGAGCGGGAGGGCCCTACAATGAGCAGTTCTTC.

The chain has TRBV28 and TRBJ2-7; 8 bases are shared with TRBD2. Trimming took 1 base from V and 3 from J; bases not matched to a gene: 5. The CDR3 has 15 amino acids. Looked up from germline, CDR1 is MDHEN and CDR2 is SYDVKM. The CDR3 is CASSLSLSGSYEQYF. CDR3 in DNA: TGTGCCAGCAGTTTATCCCTCAGCGGGAGCTACGAGCAGTACTTC.

The chain combines TRBV2 with TRBJ1-5, with D possibly TRBD1 on 5 matching bases. V gave up 6 bases and J gave up 4 bases, with 10 bases separating them. CDR3 length: 13 residues. Germline-derived CDR1 and CDR2 are SNHLY and FYNNEI. The CDR3, as DNA: TGTGCCAGCAGCAGGGAAAGTAATCAGCCCCAGCATTTT. Its protein is CASSRESNQPQHF.

V is TRBV28 and J is TRBJ1-4, with no clear D. The CDR3 runs to 12 residues. CDR1 is MDHEN, CDR2 SYDVKM, per germline. The V gene lost 6 bases and the J gene lost 3 bases, with 5 bases spanning the gap. The CDR3 region is CASSYPNEKLFF. The DNA for the CDR3 is TGTGCCAGCAGCTATCCTAATGAAAAACTGTTTTTT. Combining the CDR3 with reference TRBV28 and TRBJ1-4 gives the whole variable domain DVKVTQSSRYLVKRTGEKVFLECVQDMDHENMFWYRQDPGLGLRLIYFSYDVKMKEKGDIPEGYSVSREKKERFSLILESASTNQTSMYLCASSYPNEKLFFGSGTQLSVL.

The CDR3 nucleotides read TGTGCCAGCAGTTTCTGGACTAGCGGGAGTTCGGATACGCAGTATTTT. Translation: CASSFWTSGSSDTQYF. V usage is TRBV27 and J usage is TRBJ2-3; 13 nucleotides match TRBD2. Looked up from germline, CDR1 is MNHEY and CDR2 is SMNVEV (reference sequence). The CDR3 spans 16 residues. V lost 3 bases, J lost 6 bases, and 6 bases stayed unmatched.

The V and J genes are TRBV6-2 or TRBV6-3 and TRBJ1-2; 7 bases line up with TRBD1. The CDR3 loop spans 13 amino acids. Germline loops: CDR1 MNHEY, CDR2 SVGEGT. Trimming removed 5 bases from V and 8 bases from J; junction bases left unmatched: 8. This chain's CDR3 is CASSNTGAGGYTF. CDR3 nucleotides: TGTGCCAGCAGTAACACAGGGGCAGGAGGCTACACCTTC.

The chain couples TRBV7-2 to TRBJ1-6, with TRBD1 as a possible D gene (6 bases). V lost 5 bases and J lost 9, with 14 bases in between. The germline CDR1 and CDR2 sequences are SGHTA and FQGNSA. The CDR3 is 14 residues long. This chain's CDR3 is CASSPQGSTSPLHF. The CDR3 DNA follows: TGTGCCAGCAGCCCTCAGGGGAGTACTTCACCCCTCCACTTT.

V gene TRBV19 combines with J gene TRBJ2-2; possible D gene TRBD1, 6 bases. The CDR3 is 14 residues long. Germline CDR1 and CDR2: LNHDA and SQIVND (reference sequence). The germline V and J ends were trimmed by 7 bases and 2 bases, with 11 bases remaining between them. CDR3 nucleotide sequence: TGTGCCAGTAATAGACAGGATAACACCGGGGAGCTGTTTTTT. Amino acids: CASNRQDNTGELFF.

The V and J genes are TRBV6-5 and TRBJ2-7; possible D gene TRBD2, 5 bases. The V end lost 2 bases, the J end lost 5 bases, and 13 bases lay between the germline ends. This CDR3 region has 14 residues. Germline V gives CDR1 MNHEY, CDR2 SVGAGI. The CDR3 loop reads CASSYRGLSNEQYF. CDR3 bases: TGTGCCAGCAGTTACAGAGGACTTTCCAACGAGCAGTACTTC.

The chain is built from TRBV9 and TRBJ2-2; D is uncertain. The CDR3 covers 14 residues. Germline V gene sequence: CDR1 SGDLS, CDR2 YYNGEE. The ends were cut back, 0 bases at V and 0 bases at J, with 3 bases in the middle. CDR3 coding DNA: TGTGCCAGCAGCGTAGCTCCGAACACCGGGGAGCTGTTTTTT. This gives the protein CASSVAPNTGELFF.

This clone was picked up one time. The chain employs TRBV4-2 and TRBJ1-2; the D gene is possibly TRBD1 (5 bases). Trimming took off 0 bases at V and 7 bases at J, with 15 bases between the two ends. The CDR3 length is 15 residues. The germline gives CDR1 LGHNA, CDR2 YNFKEQ. The CDR3 DNA follows: TGTGCCAGCAGCCAAGATTTGGGAGGGACGTCTGGCTACACCTTC. Amino acids: CASSQDLGGTSGYTF.

V usage is TRBV18 and J usage is TRBJ1-5; TRBD1 matches 10 bases. The ends lost 2 bases at V and 0 bases at J; junction bases unmatched: 10. Germline V gene data show CDR1 as KGHSH and CDR2 as LQKENI. This CDR3 is built from 19 residues. In DNA form, the CDR3 reads TGTGCCAGCTCACCAGGTATCGGGGACAGGGGTCATAGCAATCAGCCCCAGCATTTT. Amino acids: CASSPGIGDRGHSNQPQHF.